Here is one T cell receptor (beta chain) with its context. Germline-derived CDR1 and CDR2 are SEHNR and FQNEAQ (reference sequence). Trimming cost V 5 bases and J 6 bases, with 16 bases left between them. This CDR3 region has 15 residues. The sample comes from a study of blood T cell repertoires in COVID-19. Study as a whole: T cells, B-cell-depleted T cells, or PBMCs supplied cDNA or gDNA.

Some clones are missing from TCRdb's copy, which holds only in-frame ones; the method was immunoSEQ multiplex PCR. The top ten hold approximately 15% of the sample, which has approximately 190,000 clones, around 80% seen once. The chain recombines TRBV7-9 with TRBJ1-4; a weak D match, TRBD1 (5 bases). This sequence originates from a man aged 25 to 40 with active or convalescent COVID-19. The material sequenced was peripheral blood. CDR3 in amino acids: CASSPTGGLYEKLFF. DNA for the CDR3: TGTGCCAGCAGCCCTACAGGAGGGCTGTATGAAAAACTGTTTTTT.